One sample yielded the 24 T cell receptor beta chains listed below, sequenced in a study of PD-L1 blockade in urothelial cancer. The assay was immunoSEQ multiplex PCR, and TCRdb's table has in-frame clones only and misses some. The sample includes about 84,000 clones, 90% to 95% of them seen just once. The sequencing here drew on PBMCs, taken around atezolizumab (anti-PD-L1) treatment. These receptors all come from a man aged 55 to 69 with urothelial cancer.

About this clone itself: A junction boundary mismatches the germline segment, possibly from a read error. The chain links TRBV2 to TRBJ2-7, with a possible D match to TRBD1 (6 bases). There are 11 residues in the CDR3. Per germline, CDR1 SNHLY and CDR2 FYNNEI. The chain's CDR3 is CASSVAGTSAF. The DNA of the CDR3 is TGTGCCAGCAGTGTAGCCGGGACATCCGCCTTC.

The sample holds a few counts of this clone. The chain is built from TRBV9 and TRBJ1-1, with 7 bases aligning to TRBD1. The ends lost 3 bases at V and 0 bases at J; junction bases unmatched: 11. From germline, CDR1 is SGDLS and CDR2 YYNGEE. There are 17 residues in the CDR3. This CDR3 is CASSGTGESRVNTEAFF. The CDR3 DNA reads TGTGCCAGCAGCGGAACAGGGGAAAGCAGGGTGAACACTGAAGCTTTCTTT. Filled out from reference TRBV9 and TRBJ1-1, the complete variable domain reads DSGVTQTPKHLITATGQRVTLRCSPRSGDLSVYWYQQSLDQGLQFLIQYYNGEERAKGNILERFSAQQFPDLHSELNLSSLELGDSALYFCASSGTGESRVNTEAFFGQGTRLTVV.

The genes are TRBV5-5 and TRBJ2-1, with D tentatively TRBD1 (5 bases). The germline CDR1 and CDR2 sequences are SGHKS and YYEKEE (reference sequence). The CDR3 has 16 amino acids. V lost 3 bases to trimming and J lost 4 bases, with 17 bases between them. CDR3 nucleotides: TGTGCCAGCAGCTGGGGCGGACACCCGACGTACAATGAGCAGTTCTTC. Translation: CASSWGGHPTYNEQFF.

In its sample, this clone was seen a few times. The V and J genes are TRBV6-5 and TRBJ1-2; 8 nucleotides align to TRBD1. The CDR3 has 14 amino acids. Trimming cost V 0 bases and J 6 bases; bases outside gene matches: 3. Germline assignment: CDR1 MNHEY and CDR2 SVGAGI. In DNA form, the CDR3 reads TGTGCCAGCAGTTACTCCGAGACAGGGGATGGCTACACCTTC. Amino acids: CASSYSETGDGYTF.

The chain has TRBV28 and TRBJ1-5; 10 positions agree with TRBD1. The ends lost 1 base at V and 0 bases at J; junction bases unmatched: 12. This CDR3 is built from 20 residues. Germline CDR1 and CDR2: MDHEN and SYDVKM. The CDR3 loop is CASSLYKWTGGEYSNQPQHF. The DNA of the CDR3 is TGTGCCAGCAGTTTATATAAATGGACAGGGGGAGAGTATAGCAATCAGCCCCAGCATTTT.

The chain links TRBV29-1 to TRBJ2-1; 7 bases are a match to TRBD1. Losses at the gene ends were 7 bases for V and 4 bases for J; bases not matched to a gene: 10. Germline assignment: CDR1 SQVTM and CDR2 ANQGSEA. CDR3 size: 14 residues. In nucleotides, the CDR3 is TGCAGCGCCAAAGGGACAGAAAGTTACAATGAGCAGTTCTTC. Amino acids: CSAKGTESYNEQFF.

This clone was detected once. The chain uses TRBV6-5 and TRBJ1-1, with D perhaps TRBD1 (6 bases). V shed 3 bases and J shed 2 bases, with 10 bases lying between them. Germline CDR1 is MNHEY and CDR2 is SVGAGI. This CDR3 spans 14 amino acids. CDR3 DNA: TGTGCCAGCAGTTATGGACAGACAAACACTGAAGCTTTCTTT. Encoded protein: CASSYGQTNTEAFF.

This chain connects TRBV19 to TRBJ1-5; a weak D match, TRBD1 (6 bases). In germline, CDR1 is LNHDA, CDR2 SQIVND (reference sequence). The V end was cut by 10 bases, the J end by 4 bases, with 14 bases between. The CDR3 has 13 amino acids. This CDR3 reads CATNRDPNQPQHF. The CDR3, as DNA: TGTGCCACCAACAGGGATCCTAATCAGCCCCAGCATTTT. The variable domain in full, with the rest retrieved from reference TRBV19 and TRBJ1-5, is DGGITQSPKYLFRKEGQNVTLSCEQNLNHDAMYWYRQDPGQGLRLIYYSQIVNDFQKGDIAEGYSVSREKKESFPLTVTSAQKNPTAFYLCATNRDPNQPQHFGDGTRLSIL.

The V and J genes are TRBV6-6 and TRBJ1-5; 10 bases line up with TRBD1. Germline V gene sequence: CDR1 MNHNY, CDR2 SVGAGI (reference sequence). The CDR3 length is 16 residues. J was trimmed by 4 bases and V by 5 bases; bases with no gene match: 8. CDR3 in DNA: TGTGCCAGCAGTCATAGGGACAGGGGAGTAAATCAGCCCCAGCATTTT. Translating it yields CASSHRDRGVNQPQHF.

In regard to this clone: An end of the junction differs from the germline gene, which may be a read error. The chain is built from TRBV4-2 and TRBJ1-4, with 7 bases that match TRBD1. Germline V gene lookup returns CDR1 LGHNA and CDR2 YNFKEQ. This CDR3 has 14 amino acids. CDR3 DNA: TGTGCCAGCACCCAAACAGGGGACGGGGAAAAACTGTTTTTT. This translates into CASTQTGDGEKLFF.

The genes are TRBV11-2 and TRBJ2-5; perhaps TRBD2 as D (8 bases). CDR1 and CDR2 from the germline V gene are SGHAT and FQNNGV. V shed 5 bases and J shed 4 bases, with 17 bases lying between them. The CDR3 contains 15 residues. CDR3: CASSLRGAGGETQYF. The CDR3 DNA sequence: TGTGCCAGCAGCCTCAGGGGGGCGGGAGGAGAGACCCAGTACTTC.

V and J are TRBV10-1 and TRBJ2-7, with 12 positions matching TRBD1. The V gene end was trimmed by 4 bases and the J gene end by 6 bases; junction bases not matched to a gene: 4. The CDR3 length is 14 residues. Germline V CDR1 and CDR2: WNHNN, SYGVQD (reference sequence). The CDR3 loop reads CASSVGTGGSEQYF. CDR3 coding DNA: TGCGCCAGCAGTGTGGGGACAGGGGGCTCCGAGCAGTACTTC.

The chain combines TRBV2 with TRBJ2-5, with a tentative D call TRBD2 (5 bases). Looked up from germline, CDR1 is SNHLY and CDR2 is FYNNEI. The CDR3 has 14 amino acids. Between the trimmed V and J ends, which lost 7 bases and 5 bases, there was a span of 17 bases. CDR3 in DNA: TGTGCCAGCAATAATCGAGGGAGTTACGAGACCCAGTACTTC. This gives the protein CASNNRGSYETQYF. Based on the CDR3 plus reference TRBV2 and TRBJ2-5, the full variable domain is EPEVTQTPSHQVTQMGQEVILRCVPISNHLYFYWYRQILGQKVEFLVSFYNNEISEKSEIFDDQFSVERPDGSNFTLKIRSTKLEDSAMYFCASNNRGSYETQYFGPGTRLLVL.

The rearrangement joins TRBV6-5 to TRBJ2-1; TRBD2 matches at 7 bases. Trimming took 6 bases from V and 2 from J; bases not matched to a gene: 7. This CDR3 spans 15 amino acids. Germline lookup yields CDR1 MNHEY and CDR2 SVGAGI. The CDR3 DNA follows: TGTGCCAGCAGATTTAGCGGGTTTACCTACAATGAGCAGTTCTTC. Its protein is CASRFSGFTYNEQFF.

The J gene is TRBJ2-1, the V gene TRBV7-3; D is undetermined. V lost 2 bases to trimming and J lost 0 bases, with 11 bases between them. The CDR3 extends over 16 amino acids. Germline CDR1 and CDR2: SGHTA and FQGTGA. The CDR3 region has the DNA TGTGCCAGCAGCTTATCGACTTCCCGCTCCTACAATGAGCAGTTCTTC. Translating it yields CASSLSTSRSYNEQFF.

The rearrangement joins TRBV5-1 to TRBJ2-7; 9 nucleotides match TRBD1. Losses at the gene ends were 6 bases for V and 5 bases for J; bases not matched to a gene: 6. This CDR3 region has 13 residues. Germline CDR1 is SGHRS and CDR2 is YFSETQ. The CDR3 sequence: CASMGQGLDEQYF. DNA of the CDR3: TGCGCCAGCATGGGACAGGGCCTCGACGAGCAGTACTTC.

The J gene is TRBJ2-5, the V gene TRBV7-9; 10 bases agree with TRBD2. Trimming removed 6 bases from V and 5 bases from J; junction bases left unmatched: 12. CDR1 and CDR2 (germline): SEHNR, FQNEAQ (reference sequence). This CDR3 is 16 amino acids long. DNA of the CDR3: TGTGCCAGCAGTTCGCCCATGTTAGCGGGGGGTGAGACCCAGTACTTC. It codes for CASSSPMLAGGETQYF.

Here the CDR3 DNA reads TGTGCCAGCAGCGAGGACAGGGGAAGAAGCTATGGCTACACCTTC. Protein: CASSEDRGRSYGYTF. J is TRBJ1-2 and V is TRBV9; 9 nucleotides line up with TRBD1. CDR1 and CDR2 from the germline V gene are SGDLS and YYNGEE. The CDR3 has 15 residues. The junction had 7 bases not matched to a gene; V was cut back by 3 bases and J by 4 bases.

Here the CDR3 DNA reads TGCGCCAGCAGCTATGGACTAGCGGCTAGCACAGATACGCAGTATTTT. This codes for CASSYGLAASTDTQYF. The genes are TRBV5-1 and TRBJ2-3, with TRBD2 matching over 10 bases. Germline CDR1 and CDR2: SGHRS and YFSETQ. Trimming removed 3 bases from V and 0 bases from J; junction bases left unmatched: 4. This CDR3 is 16 amino acids long.

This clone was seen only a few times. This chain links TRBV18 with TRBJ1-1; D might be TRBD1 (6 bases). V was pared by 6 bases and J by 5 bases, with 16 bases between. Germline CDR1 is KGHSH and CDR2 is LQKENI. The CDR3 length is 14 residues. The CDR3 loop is CASSGGGAGTEAFF. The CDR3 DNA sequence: TGTGCCAGCTCTGGGGGGGGCGCGGGAACTGAAGCTTTCTTT.

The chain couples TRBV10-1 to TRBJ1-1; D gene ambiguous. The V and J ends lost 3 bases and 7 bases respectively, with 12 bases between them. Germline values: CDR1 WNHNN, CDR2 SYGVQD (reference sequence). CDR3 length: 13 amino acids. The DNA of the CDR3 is TGCGCCAGCAGTGATACTTCGGGATTTGAAGCTTTCTTT. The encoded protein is CASSDTSGFEAFF.

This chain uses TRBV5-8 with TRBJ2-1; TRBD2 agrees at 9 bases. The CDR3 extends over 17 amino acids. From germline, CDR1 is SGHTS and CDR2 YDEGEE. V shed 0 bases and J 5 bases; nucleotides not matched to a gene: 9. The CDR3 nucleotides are TGTGCCAGCAGCTTGGTTGCGACTAGCGGAAGGCACAATGAGCAGTTCTTC. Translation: CASSLVATSGRHNEQFF. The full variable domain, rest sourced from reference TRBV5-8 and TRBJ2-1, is EAGVTQSPTHLIKTRGQQATLRCSPISGHTSVYWYQQALGLGLQFLLWYDEGEERNRGNFPPRFSGRQFPNYSSELNVNALELEDSALYLCASSLVATSGRHNEQFFGPGTRLTVL.

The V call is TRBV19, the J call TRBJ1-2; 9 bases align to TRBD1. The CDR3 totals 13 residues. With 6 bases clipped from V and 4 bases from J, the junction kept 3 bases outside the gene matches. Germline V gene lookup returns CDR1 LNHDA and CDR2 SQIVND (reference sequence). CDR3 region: CASRQTGGYGYTF. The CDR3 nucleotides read TGTGCCAGTAGACAGACAGGGGGCTATGGCTACACCTTC.

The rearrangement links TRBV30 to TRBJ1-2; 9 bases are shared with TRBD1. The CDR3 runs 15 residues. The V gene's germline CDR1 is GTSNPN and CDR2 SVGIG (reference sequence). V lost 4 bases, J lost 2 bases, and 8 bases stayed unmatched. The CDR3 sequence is CAWTRGQGSNYGYTF. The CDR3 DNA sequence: TGTGCCTGGACCCGAGGACAGGGGAGCAACTATGGCTACACCTTC.